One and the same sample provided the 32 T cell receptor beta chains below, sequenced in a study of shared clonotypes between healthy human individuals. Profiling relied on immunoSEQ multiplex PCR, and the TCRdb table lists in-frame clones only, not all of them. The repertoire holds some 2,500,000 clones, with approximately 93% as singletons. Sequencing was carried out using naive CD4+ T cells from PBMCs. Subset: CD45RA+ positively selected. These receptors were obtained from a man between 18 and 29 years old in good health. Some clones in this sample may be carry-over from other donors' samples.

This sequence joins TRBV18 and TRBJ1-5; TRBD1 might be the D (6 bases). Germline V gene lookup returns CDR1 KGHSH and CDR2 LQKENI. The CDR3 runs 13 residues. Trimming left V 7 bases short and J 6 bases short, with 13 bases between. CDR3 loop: CASLAGVSQPQHF. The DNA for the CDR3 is TGTGCCAGCTTGGCAGGGGTGAGTCAGCCCCAGCATTTT.

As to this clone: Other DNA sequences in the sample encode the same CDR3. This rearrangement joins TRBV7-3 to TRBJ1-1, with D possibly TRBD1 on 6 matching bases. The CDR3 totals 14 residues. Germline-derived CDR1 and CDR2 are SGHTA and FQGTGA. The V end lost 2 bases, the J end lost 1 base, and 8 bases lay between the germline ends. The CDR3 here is CASSLQGSNTEAFF. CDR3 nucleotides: TGTGCCAGCAGCTTACAGGGGTCGAACACTGAAGCTTTCTTT.

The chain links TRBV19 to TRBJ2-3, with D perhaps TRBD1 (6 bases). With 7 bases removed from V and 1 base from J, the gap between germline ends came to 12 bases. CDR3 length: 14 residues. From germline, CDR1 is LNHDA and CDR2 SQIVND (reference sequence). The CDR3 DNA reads TGTGCCAGTAAAACACAGGGTGGCACAGATACGCAGTATTTT. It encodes CASKTQGGTDTQYF.

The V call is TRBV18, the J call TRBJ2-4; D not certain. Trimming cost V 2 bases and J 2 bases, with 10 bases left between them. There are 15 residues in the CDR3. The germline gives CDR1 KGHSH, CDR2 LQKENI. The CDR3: CASSPAIISKNIQYF. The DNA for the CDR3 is TGTGCCAGCTCACCAGCGATAATTTCCAAAAACATTCAGTACTTC.

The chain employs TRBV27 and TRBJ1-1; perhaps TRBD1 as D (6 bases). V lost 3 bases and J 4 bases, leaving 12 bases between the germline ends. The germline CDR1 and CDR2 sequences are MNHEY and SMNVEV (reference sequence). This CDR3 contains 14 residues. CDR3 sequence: CASSLMGGITEAFF. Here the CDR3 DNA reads TGTGCCAGCAGTTTGATGGGGGGCATCACTGAAGCTTTCTTT.

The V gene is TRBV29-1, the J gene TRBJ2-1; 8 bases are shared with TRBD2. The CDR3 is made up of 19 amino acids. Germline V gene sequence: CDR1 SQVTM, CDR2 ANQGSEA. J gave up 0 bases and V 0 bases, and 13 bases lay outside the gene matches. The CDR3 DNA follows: TGCAGCGTTGAAGATCAGCCGGGGGGGCGGACGAGCTCCTACAATGAGCAGTTCTTC. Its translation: CSVEDQPGGRTSSYNEQFF.

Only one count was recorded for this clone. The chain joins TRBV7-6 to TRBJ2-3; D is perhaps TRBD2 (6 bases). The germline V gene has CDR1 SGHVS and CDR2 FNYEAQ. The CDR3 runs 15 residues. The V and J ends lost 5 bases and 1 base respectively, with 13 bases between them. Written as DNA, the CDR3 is TGTGCCAGCAGCCAGCTCGGGGGTCGCACAGATACGCAGTATTTT. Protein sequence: CASSQLGGRTDTQYF.

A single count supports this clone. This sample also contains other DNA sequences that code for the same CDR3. As DNA, the CDR3 is TGTGCCAGTAGTATGGCCGATACGCAGTATTTT. Translating it yields CASSMADTQYF. The rearrangement joins TRBV19 to TRBJ2-3; D call uncertain. Germline lookup yields CDR1 LNHDA and CDR2 SQIVND (reference sequence). This CDR3 contains 11 residues. Between the trimmed V and J ends, which lost 3 bases and 6 bases, there was a span of 4 bases.

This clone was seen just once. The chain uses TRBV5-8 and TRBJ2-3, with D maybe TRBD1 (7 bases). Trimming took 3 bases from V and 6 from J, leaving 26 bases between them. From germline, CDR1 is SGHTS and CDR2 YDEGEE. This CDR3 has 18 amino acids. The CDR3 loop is CASSYNGWAGQKQDTQYF. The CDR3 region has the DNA TGTGCCAGCAGCTATAACGGCTGGGCGGGACAGAAGCAGGATACGCAGTATTTT.

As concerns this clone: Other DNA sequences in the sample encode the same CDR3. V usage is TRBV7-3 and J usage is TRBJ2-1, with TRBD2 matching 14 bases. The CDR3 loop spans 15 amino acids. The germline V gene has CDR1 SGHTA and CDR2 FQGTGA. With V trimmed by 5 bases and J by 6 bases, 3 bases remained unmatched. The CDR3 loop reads CASSPGTSGSNEQFF. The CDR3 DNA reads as TGTGCCAGCAGCCCTGGGACTAGCGGGAGCAATGAGCAGTTCTTC.

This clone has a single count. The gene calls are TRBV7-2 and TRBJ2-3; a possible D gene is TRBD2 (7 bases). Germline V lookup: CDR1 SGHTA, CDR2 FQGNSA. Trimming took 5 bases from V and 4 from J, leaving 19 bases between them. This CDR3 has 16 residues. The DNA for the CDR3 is TGTGCCAGCAGCCAAGGGGGGGTCCGGATGGCAGATACGCAGTATTTT. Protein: CASSQGGVRMADTQYF.

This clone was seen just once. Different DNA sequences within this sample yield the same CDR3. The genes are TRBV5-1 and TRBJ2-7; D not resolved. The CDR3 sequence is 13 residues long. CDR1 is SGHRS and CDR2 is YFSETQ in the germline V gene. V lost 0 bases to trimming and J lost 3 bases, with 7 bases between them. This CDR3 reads CASSLDWGYEQYF. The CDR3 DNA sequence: TGCGCCAGCAGCTTGGACTGGGGCTACGAGCAGTACTTC.

This CDR3 reads CASSLGVIGLAEIQETQYF. CDR3 nucleotide sequence: TGCGCCAGCAGCTTGGGAGTAATCGGACTAGCGGAGATTCAAGAGACCCAGTACTTC. The chain joins TRBV5-1 to TRBJ2-5; 10 nucleotides line up with TRBD2. Germline V gene sequence: CDR1 SGHRS, CDR2 YFSETQ. This CDR3 has 19 residues. V lost 0 bases and J lost 2; bases outside the gene matches: 13.

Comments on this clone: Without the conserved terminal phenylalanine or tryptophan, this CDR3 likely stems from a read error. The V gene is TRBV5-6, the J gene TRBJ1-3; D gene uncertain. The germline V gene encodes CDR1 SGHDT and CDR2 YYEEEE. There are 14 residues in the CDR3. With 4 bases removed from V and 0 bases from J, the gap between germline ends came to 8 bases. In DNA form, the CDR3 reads TGTGCCAGCAGCGCTGCAAGCTCTGGAAACACCATATATCTT. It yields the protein CASSAASSGNTIYL.

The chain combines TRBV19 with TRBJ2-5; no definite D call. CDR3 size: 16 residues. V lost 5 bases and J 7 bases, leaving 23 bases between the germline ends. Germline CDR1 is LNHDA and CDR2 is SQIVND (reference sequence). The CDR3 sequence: CASSAQGPVSKGTQYF. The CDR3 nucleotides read TGTGCCAGTAGTGCCCAAGGACCCGTTTCGAAAGGGACCCAGTACTTC.

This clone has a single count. In DNA form, the CDR3 reads TGCGCCAGCAGAATGATAGCGGGAACCTACGAGCAGTACTTC. It encodes CASRMIAGTYEQYF. J is TRBJ2-7 and V is TRBV5-1; TRBD2 agrees at 8 bases. The V gene end was trimmed by 5 bases and the J gene end by 2 bases; junction bases not matched to a gene: 6. The CDR3 is 14 residues long. Germline CDR1 and CDR2: SGHRS and YFSETQ.

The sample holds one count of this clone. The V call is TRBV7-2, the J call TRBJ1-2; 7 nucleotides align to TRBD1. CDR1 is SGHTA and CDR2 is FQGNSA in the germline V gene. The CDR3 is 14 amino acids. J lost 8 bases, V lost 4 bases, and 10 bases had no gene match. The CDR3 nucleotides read TGTGCCAGCAGCTGGGGGACAGCTAACAGGGGCTACACCTTC. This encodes CASSWGTANRGYTF.

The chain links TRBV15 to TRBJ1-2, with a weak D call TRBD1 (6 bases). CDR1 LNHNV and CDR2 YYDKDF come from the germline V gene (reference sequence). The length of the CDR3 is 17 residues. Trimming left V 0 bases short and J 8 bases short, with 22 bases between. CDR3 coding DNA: TGTGCCACCAGCAGAGATCAGGGGTCCATGGGACGGAGAGGCTACACCTTC. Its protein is CATSRDQGSMGRRGYTF.

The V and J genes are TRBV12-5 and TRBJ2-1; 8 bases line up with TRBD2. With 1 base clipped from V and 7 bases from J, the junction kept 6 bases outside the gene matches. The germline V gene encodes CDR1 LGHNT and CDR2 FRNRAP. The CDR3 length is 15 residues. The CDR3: CASGLGPGLGNEQFF. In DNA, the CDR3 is TGTGCTAGTGGTTTGGGCCCGGGACTAGGGAATGAGCAGTTCTTC.

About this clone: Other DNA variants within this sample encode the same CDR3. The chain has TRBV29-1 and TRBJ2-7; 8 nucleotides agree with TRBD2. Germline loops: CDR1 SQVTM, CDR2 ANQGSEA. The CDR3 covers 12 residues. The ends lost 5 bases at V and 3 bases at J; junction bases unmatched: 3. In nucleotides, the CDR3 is TGCAGCGTTACCAGCGGGAGCTACGAGCAGTACTTC. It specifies CSVTSGSYEQYF.

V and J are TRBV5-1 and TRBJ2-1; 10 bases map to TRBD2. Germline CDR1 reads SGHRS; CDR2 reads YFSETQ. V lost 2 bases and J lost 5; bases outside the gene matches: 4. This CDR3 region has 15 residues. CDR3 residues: CASSLGTSDNNEQFF. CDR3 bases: TGCGCCAGCAGCTTAGGGACTAGCGACAACAATGAGCAGTTCTTC.

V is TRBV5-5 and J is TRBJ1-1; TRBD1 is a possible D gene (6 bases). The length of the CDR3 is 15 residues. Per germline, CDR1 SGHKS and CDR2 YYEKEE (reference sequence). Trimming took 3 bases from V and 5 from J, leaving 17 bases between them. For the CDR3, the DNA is TGTGCCAGCAGCTCCGACTTCCAGGGGAGGACTGAAGCTTTCTTT. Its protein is CASSSDFQGRTEAFF. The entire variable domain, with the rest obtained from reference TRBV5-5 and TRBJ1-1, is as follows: DAGVTQSPTHLIKTRGQQVTLRCSPISGHKSVSWYQQVLGQGPQFIFQYYEKEERGRGNFPDRFSARQFPNYSSELNVNALLLGDSALYLCASSSDFQGRTEAFFGQGTRLTVV.

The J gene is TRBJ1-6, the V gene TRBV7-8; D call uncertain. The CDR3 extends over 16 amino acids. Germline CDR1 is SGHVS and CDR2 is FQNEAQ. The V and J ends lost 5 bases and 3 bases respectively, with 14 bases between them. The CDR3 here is CASSQGRSIYNSPLHF. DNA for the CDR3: TGTGCCAGCAGCCAAGGGCGCTCCATCTATAATTCACCCCTCCACTTT.

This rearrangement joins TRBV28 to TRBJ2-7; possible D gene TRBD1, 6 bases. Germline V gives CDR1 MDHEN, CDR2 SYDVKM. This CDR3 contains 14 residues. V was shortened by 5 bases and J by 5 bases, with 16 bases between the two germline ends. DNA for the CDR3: TGTGCCAGCAGTCTAACAGGGATCCCTCACGAGCAGTACTTC. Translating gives CASSLTGIPHEQYF.

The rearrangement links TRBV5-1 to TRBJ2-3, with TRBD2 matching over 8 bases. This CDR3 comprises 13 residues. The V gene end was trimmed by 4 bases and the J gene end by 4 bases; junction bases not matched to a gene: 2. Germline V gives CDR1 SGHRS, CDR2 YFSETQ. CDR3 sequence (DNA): TGCGCCAGCAGCGCGGGGGGCTCAGATACGCAGTATTTT. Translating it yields CASSAGGSDTQYF.

Here the CDR3 DNA reads TGTGCCGGAGGGACAGGGAGCAATCAGCCCCAGCATTTT. Protein sequence: CAGGTGSNQPQHF. The chain recombines TRBV6-1 with TRBJ1-5, with 9 bases fitting TRBD1. The length of the CDR3 is 13 residues. Germline loops: CDR1 MNHNS, CDR2 SASEGT. The V and J ends lost 11 bases and 1 base, in that order; junction bases with no gene match: 3.

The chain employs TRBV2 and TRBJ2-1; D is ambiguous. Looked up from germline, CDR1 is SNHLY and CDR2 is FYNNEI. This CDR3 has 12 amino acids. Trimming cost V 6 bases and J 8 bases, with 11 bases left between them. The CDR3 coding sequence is TGTGCCAGCAGCTTCACCGGAGATGAGCAGTTCTTC. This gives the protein CASSFTGDEQFF.

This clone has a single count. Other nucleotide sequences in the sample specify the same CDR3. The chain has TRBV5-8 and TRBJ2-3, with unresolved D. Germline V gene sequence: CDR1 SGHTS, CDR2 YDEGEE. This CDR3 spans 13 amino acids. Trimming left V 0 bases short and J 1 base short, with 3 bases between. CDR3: CASSLAGTDTQYF. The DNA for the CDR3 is TGTGCCAGCAGCTTGGCGGGCACAGATACGCAGTATTTT. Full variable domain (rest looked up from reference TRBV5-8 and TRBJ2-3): EAGVTQSPTHLIKTRGQQATLRCSPISGHTSVYWYQQALGLGLQFLLWYDEGEERNRGNFPPRFSGRQFPNYSSELNVNALELEDSALYLCASSLAGTDTQYFGPGTRLTVL.

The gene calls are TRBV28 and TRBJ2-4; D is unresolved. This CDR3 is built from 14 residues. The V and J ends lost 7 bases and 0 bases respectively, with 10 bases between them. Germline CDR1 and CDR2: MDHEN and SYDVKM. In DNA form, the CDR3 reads TGTGCCAGCAACTTGAGCAGAGCCAAAAACATTCAGTACTTC. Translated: CASNLSRAKNIQYF.

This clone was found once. The CDR3 protein is CASLGSSEQYF. As DNA, the CDR3 is TGTGCCAGCTTAGGCAGTAGCGAGCAGTACTTC. The rearrangement uses TRBV2 and TRBJ2-7; no clear D gene. Trimming took 8 bases from V and 6 from J, leaving 11 bases between them. This CDR3 contains 11 residues. CDR1 and CDR2 from the germline V gene are SNHLY and FYNNEI.

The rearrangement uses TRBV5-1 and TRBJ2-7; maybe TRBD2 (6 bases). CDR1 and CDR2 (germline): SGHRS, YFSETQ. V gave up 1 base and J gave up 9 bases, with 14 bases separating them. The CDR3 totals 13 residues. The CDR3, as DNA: TGCGCCAGCAGCTTGCAGGGCGGGATAGGGCAGTACTTC. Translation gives CASSLQGGIGQYF.

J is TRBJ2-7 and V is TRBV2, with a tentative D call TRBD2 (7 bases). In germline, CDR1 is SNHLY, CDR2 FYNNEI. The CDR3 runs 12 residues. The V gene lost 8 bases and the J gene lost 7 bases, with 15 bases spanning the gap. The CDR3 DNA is TGTGCCAGCGGTCTGGGGGGGCAGGAGCAGTACTTC. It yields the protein CASGLGGQEQYF.